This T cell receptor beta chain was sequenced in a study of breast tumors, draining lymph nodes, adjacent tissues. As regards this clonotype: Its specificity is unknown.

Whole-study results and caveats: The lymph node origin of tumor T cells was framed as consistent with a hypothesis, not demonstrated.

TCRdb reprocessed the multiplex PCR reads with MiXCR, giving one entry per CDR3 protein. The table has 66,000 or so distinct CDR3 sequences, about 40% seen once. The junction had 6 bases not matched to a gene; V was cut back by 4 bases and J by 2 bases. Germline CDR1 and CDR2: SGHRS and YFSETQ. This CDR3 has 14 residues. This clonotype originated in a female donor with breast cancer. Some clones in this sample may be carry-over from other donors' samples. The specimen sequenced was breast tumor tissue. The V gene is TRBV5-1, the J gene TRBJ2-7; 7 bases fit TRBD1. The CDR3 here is CASSPYRGAYEQYF. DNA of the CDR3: TGCGCCAGCAGCCCGTACAGGGGAGCCTACGAGCAGTACTTC.